Listed here are 29 T cell receptor beta chains from one sample, sequenced in a study of shared clonotypes between healthy human individuals. Profiled with immunoSEQ multiplex PCR; TCRdb holds only in-frame clones, not every one. The table has 2 million to 2.5 million clones, 93% seen once; the top ten hold 0.39%. Sequencing was carried out using naive CD4+ T cells from PBMCs. Subset: CD45RA+ positively selected. The origin of the receptors is a man younger than 35 in good health. Some clones in this sample may be carry-over from other donors' samples.

The rearrangement links TRBV4-2 to TRBJ2-3; TRBD1 matches at 9 bases. The trim removed 4 bases at V and 1 base at J, leaving 0 bases unmatched. The CDR3 is made up of 14 amino acids. Looked up from germline, CDR1 is LGHNA and CDR2 is YNFKEQ. In DNA form, the CDR3 reads TGTGCCAGCAGCCGGACAGGGGGCACAGATACGCAGTATTTT. Its protein product is CASSRTGGTDTQYF.

The chain couples TRBV25-1 to TRBJ1-2; unclear D gene. Germline CDR1 MGHDK, CDR2 SYGVNS. The V and J ends lost 5 bases and 4 bases respectively, with 11 bases between them. The CDR3 spans 13 residues. CDR3 sequence reads: CASSNIDSYGYTF. DNA for the CDR3: TGTGCCAGCAGTAACATCGACTCCTATGGCTACACCTTC.

V is TRBV5-4 and J is TRBJ2-7; D not resolved. The V end lost 0 bases, the J end lost 3 bases, and 13 bases lay between the germline ends. The CDR3 sequence is 15 residues long. Looked up from germline, CDR1 is SGHNT and CDR2 is YYREEE (reference sequence). CDR3 region: CASSLEVAESYEQYF. The DNA of the CDR3 is TGTGCCAGCAGCTTGGAGGTCGCGGAGAGCTACGAGCAGTACTTC.

This clone was recorded once. The chain combines TRBV25-1 with TRBJ1-1, with D tentatively TRBD1 (6 bases). V gave up 6 bases and J gave up 1 base, with 9 bases separating them. The CDR3 covers 13 residues. Germline V gives CDR1 MGHDK, CDR2 SYGVNS. CDR3 DNA: TGTGCCAGCAGGAACAGGGAGAACACTGAAGCTTTCTTT. Translated: CASRNRENTEAFF. Filled out from reference TRBV25-1 and TRBJ1-1, the complete variable domain reads EADIYQTPRYLVIGTGKKITLECSQTMGHDKMYWYQQDPGMELHLIHYSYGVNSTEKGDLSSESTVSRIRTEHFPLTLESARPSHTSQYLCASRNRENTEAFFGQGTRLTVV.

This clone was found a few times. The rearrangement uses TRBV20-1 and TRBJ2-2, with no clear D. This CDR3 contains 11 residues. The V and J ends lost 6 bases and 6 bases respectively, with 8 bases between them. Germline lookup yields CDR1 DFQATT and CDR2 SNEGSKA (reference sequence). This CDR3 is CSAYYAGELFF. The CDR3 coding sequence is TGCAGTGCCTACTACGCCGGGGAGCTGTTTTTT.

The rearrangement links TRBV29-1 to TRBJ1-4; D not resolved. CDR1 is SQVTM, CDR2 ANQGSEA, per germline. Deletions cut 5 bases from V and 0 bases from J, with 10 bases between. CDR3 size: 14 residues. CDR3: CSVSRLATNEKLFF. In nucleotides, the CDR3 is TGCAGCGTTAGTAGGTTGGCAACTAATGAAAAACTGTTTTTT.

The chain couples TRBV27 to TRBJ1-1; 8 bases fit TRBD1. Germline-derived CDR1 and CDR2 are MNHEY and SMNVEV (reference sequence). J gave up 3 bases and V 5 bases, and 11 bases lay outside the gene matches. CDR3 size: 16 residues. The DNA for the CDR3 is TGTGCCAGCAGTGGATTTGGACAGGGTCGGGACACTGAAGCTTTCTTT. This translates into CASSGFGQGRDTEAFF.

The chain joins TRBV19 to TRBJ2-7; 10 bases align to TRBD1. From germline, CDR1 is LNHDA and CDR2 SQIVND (reference sequence). After removal of 4 bases from V and 2 bases from J, the junction contained 2 bases not matched to a gene. The CDR3 totals 14 residues. This CDR3 is CASSTGQGAYEQYF. The CDR3 DNA reads TGTGCCAGTAGTACCGGACAGGGGGCCTACGAGCAGTACTTC.

The gene calls are TRBV5-1 and TRBJ2-3, with TRBD2 as a possible D gene (5 bases). The germline V and J ends were trimmed by 0 bases and 0 bases, with 8 bases remaining between them. Per the germline V gene, CDR1 is SGHRS and CDR2 is YFSETQ. This CDR3 is 15 amino acids long. CDR3 sequence reads: CASSLDGISTDTQYF. CDR3 sequence (DNA): TGCGCCAGCAGCTTGGACGGGATTAGCACAGATACGCAGTATTTT.

As for this clone: Other DNA sequences from this sample encode an identical CDR3 as well. This chain connects TRBV18 to TRBJ1-5; D is unresolved. The ends were cut back, 4 bases at V and 3 bases at J, with 10 bases in the middle. Germline V gives CDR1 KGHSH, CDR2 LQKENI. The CDR3 is made up of 14 amino acids. This chain's CDR3 is CASSQTDSNQPQHF. The DNA of the CDR3 is TGTGCCAGCTCACAAACAGATTCCAATCAGCCCCAGCATTTT.

The chain is built from TRBV7-6 and TRBJ2-3; 9 nucleotides match TRBD2. The CDR3 is 16 residues long. Germline V lookup: CDR1 SGHVS, CDR2 FNYEAQ. The V and J ends lost 2 bases and 5 bases, in that order; junction bases with no gene match: 8. CDR3 in DNA: TGTGCCAGCAGCTTATTTGGCGGGAGGGTTCAAGATACGCAGTATTTT. Translation gives CASSLFGGRVQDTQYF.

The chain recombines TRBV7-5 with TRBJ1-1; no DNA check was done on the table's D call, TRBD1. TRBV7-5 is classified as a pseudogene. The CDR3 sequence is 13 residues long. DNA of the CDR3: TGTGTCAGAAGCCCCAGGGTGGACACTGAAGCTTTCTTT. Encoded protein: CVRSPRVDTEAFF.

This clone was recorded only once. The chain recombines TRBV10-3 with TRBJ1-5; no reliable D call. Between the trimmed V and J ends, which lost 8 bases and 0 bases, there was a span of 17 bases. CDR3 size: 16 residues. CDR1 is ENHRY and CDR2 is SYGVKD in the germline V gene. The CDR3 is CAISLEERNSNQPQHF. CDR3 in DNA: TGTGCCATCTCCTTAGAGGAACGAAATAGCAATCAGCCCCAGCATTTT.

The chain employs TRBV7-2 and TRBJ2-4, with D maybe TRBD2 (6 bases). This CDR3 is built from 16 residues. The germline CDR1 and CDR2 sequences are SGHTA and FQGNSA. V shed 5 bases and J shed 6 bases, with 20 bases lying between them. The CDR3 is CASSPLVVGGSNIQYF. CDR3 in DNA: TGTGCCAGCAGCCCATTGGTGGTTGGGGGGTCAAACATTCAGTACTTC.

The chain uses TRBV18 and TRBJ2-1, with 9 bases that match TRBD1. V shed 2 bases and J 7 bases; nucleotides not matched to a gene: 3. The CDR3 sequence is 14 residues long. Germline CDR1 and CDR2: KGHSH and LQKENI. The CDR3 region is CASSPNRGLNEQFF. As DNA, the CDR3 is TGTGCCAGCTCACCAAACAGGGGGCTAAATGAGCAGTTCTTC.

This sequence joins TRBV5-1 and TRBJ2-1, with 7 positions matching TRBD1. The CDR3 is 16 residues long. V shed 3 bases and J 3 bases; nucleotides not matched to a gene: 9. Per germline, CDR1 SGHRS and CDR2 YFSETQ. CDR3 in DNA: TGCGCCAGCAGCTCCGTCCCGGGACAGTACTACAATGAGCAGTTCTTC. Translation: CASSSVPGQYYNEQFF.

In regard to this clone: The sample has other DNA sequences that encode this CDR3 too. J is TRBJ2-1 and V is TRBV5-1, with 11 bases that match TRBD2. The J segment lost 5 bases and the V segment lost 3 bases, leaving 4 bases of the junction unmatched. The CDR3 runs 15 residues. Germline assignment: CDR1 SGHRS and CDR2 YFSETQ. CDR3 nucleotides: TGCGCCAGCAGCTCTGGACTAGCGGGCAACAATGAGCAGTTCTTC. Amino acid sequence: CASSSGLAGNNEQFF.

The CDR3 sequence: CASSWDGDGYTF. The CDR3 nucleotides are TGTGCCAGCAGCTGGGACGGAGATGGCTACACCTTC. The chain carries TRBV11-1 and TRBJ1-2, with a weak D call TRBD1 (5 bases). CDR3 length equals 12 residues. Trimming pared 4 bases from V and 6 bases from J, leaving 9 bases between. Germline CDR1 is SGHAT and CDR2 is FQDESV (reference sequence).

The chain employs TRBV11-2 and TRBJ2-1; the match to TRBD2 covers 9 bases. The length of the CDR3 is 14 residues. V shed 5 bases and J 8 bases; nucleotides not matched to a gene: 7. CDR1 and CDR2 (germline): SGHAT, FQNNGV. CDR3 residues: CASSPRTSEDEQFF. The CDR3 coding sequence is TGTGCCAGCAGCCCACGGACTAGCGAGGATGAGCAGTTCTTC.

This clone is a singleton in its sample. The chain uses TRBV28 and TRBJ2-4; D is unresolved. This CDR3 is 12 amino acids long. CDR1 is MDHEN, CDR2 SYDVKM, per germline. Trimming shortened V by 3 bases and J by 6 bases, and 6 bases separated the two germline ends. The CDR3 nucleotides read TGTGCCAGCAGTTTCCCCGGAAACATTCAGTACTTC. Translated: CASSFPGNIQYF. Together with reference TRBV28 and TRBJ2-4, the CDR3 gives the full variable domain: DVKVTQSSRYLVKRTGEKVFLECVQDMDHENMFWYRQDPGLGLRLIYFSYDVKMKEKGDIPEGYSVSREKKERFSLILESASTNQTSMYLCASSFPGNIQYFGAGTRLSVL.

The chain carries TRBV7-9 and TRBJ2-7; 10 bases are a match to TRBD1. CDR3 length equals 15 residues. After removal of 5 bases from V and 5 bases from J, the junction contained 9 bases not matched to a gene. CDR1 and CDR2 from the germline V gene are SEHNR and FQNEAQ (reference sequence). CDR3 in amino acids: CASSPTGTGVHEQYF. As DNA, the CDR3 is TGTGCCAGCAGCCCAACCGGGACAGGGGTCCACGAGCAGTACTTC.

The chain uses TRBV29-1 and TRBJ1-2; no firm D call. This CDR3 has 13 residues. V was shortened by 1 base and J by 5 bases, with 11 bases between the two germline ends. CDR1 and CDR2 from the germline V gene are SQVTM and ANQGSEA. Here the CDR3 reads CSVEGGARYGYTF. CDR3 DNA sequence: TGCAGCGTTGAAGGGGGTGCAAGATATGGCTACACCTTC.

The V call is TRBV6-5, the J call TRBJ1-5, with a weak D call TRBD1 (5 bases). The V end lost 1 base, the J end lost 7 bases, and 11 bases lay between the germline ends. Germline CDR1 reads MNHEY; CDR2 reads SVGAGI. The CDR3 is 14 amino acids. This chain's CDR3 is CASSYLGVGQPQHF. The CDR3, as DNA: TGTGCCAGCAGTTACTTAGGGGTTGGACAGCCCCAGCATTTT.

The gene calls are TRBV5-1 and TRBJ2-1; perhaps TRBD2 as D (5 bases). Germline V gene data show CDR1 as SGHRS and CDR2 as YFSETQ. The V end lost 4 bases, the J end lost 8 bases, and 19 bases lay between the germline ends. CDR3 length: 15 residues. CDR3 loop: CASSSRRVGMDEQFF. The CDR3 DNA reads TGCGCCAGCAGCAGCCGGCGGGTCGGTATGGATGAGCAGTTCTTC.

J is TRBJ2-5 and V is TRBV7-2, with D possibly matching TRBD2 (6 bases). Germline V gives CDR1 SGHTA, CDR2 FQGNSA. This CDR3 is 14 amino acids long. Trimming pared 2 bases from V and 2 bases from J, leaving 9 bases between. CDR3 sequence reads: CASSLYGGQETQYF. The CDR3 DNA sequence: TGTGCCAGCAGCTTATATGGGGGGCAAGAGACCCAGTACTTC.

The chain has TRBV6-1 and TRBJ2-2, with 8 nucleotides matching TRBD2. The junction had 10 bases not matched to a gene; V was cut back by 9 bases and J by 4 bases. CDR3 size: 15 residues. Germline lookup yields CDR1 MNHNS and CDR2 SASEGT. The CDR3 DNA reads as TGTGCCAGTTCGACGAGCGGGAGTGGCACCGGGGAGCTGTTTTTT. Translation: CASSTSGSGTGELFF.

The V call is TRBV9, the J call TRBJ2-7, with a tentative D call TRBD1 (6 bases). Trimming took 0 bases from V and 0 from J, leaving 7 bases between them. This CDR3 has 14 residues. Per germline, CDR1 SGDLS and CDR2 YYNGEE. CDR3 protein: CASSVEQGSYEQYF. The CDR3, as DNA: TGTGCCAGCAGCGTAGAACAGGGCTCCTACGAGCAGTACTTC.

J is TRBJ2-7 and V is TRBV19; 7 bases are shared with TRBD1. Losses at the gene ends were 1 base for V and 3 bases for J; bases not matched to a gene: 6. The germline V gene has CDR1 LNHDA and CDR2 SQIVND (reference sequence). This CDR3 contains 15 residues. The CDR3 spells CASSIVGQKFYEQYF. CDR3 sequence (DNA): TGTGCCAGTAGTATAGTGGGACAGAAGTTCTACGAGCAGTACTTC.

This clone was detected only once. Other DNA sequences within the sample encode an identical CDR3. The genes are TRBV6-5 and TRBJ2-5, with D perhaps matching TRBD1 or TRBD2 (6 bases each). This CDR3 is 13 amino acids long. The V gene lost 2 bases and the J gene lost 5 bases, with 9 bases spanning the gap. CDR1 is MNHEY, CDR2 SVGAGI, per germline. This chain's CDR3 is CASSYGGRETQYF. The CDR3 DNA reads TGTGCCAGCAGTTACGGGGGGCGGGAGACCCAGTACTTC.